Below, one T cell receptor (beta chain) is given with its context. Its antigen remains unknown. The CDR3 is 14 residues long. V lost 2 bases, J lost 8 bases, and 13 bases lay in between. Looked up from germline, CDR1 is MNHEY and CDR2 is SMNVEV (reference sequence). This specimen belongs to a study of CD8+ T cells in alopecia areata. Whole-study findings and limits: For lesional scalp, especially alopecia totalis/universalis, clonality was higher than in normal scalp.

Treatment meaning: oral pan-JAK inhibitor, 5-10 mg twice daily. Peripheral blood and lesional scalp punch biopsies were taken from alopecia areata patients. It was cDNA, reverse transcribed from extracted RNA, that served as the sequencing template. Libraries were prepared by immunoSEQ multiplex PCR; TCRdb keeps only in-frame clonotypes and omits some of them. The sample lists about 94,000 clones, just over 70% occurring once. The receptor's source is a human donor with alopecia areata. The V call is TRBV27, the J call TRBJ2-1; D is unclear. The source material was CD8+ T cells sorted from blood, sampled around week 44, from a patient treated with tofacitinib. In nucleotides, the CDR3 is TGTGCCAGCAGTTTAAAAAAGGGTATCGATGAGCAGTTCTTC. It encodes CASSLKKGIDEQFF.